This paragraph covers one TCR beta chain sequence. Its antigen is as yet unknown. Libraries were prepared by immunoSEQ multiplex PCR; TCRdb keeps only in-frame clonotypes and omits some of them. The top ten hold approximately 4% of the sample, which has 130,000 to 150,000 clones, approximately 90% seen once. This specimen belongs to a study of radiation and T cells in renal cell carcinoma. Looking at the study overall: Nephrectomy followed 15 Gy stereotactic body radiation by 4 weeks.

Study-wide points: From baseline, blood top tumor clonotypes peaked at 2 weeks post-radiation.

Trimming pared 0 bases from V and 1 base from J, leaving 0 bases between. Germline lookup yields CDR1 MNHEY and CDR2 SVGAGI. The CDR3 totals 13 residues. The sample's time point: baseline pretreatment blood. Regarding treatment: 15 Gy SBRT to primary tumor, nephrectomy 4 weeks later. Serial blood draws occurred at baseline and 2 and 4 weeks post-SBRT. The receptor comes from a woman between 70 and 85 years old with renal cell carcinoma. The genes are TRBV6-5 and TRBJ1-4; no definite D call. Material: blood, obtained from a patient whose treatment included radiotherapy and nephrectomy. CDR3 in amino acids: CASSYSTNEKLFF. CDR3 in DNA: TGTGCCAGCAGTTACTCAACTAATGAAAAACTGTTTTTT.